The TCR beta chain under discussion was sequenced for a study of T cell responses to AZD1222 COVID-19 vaccine. Overall study findings and caveats: Receipt of two AZD1222 doses was followed by a rise in Spike-specific TCR breadth and depth.

Germline-derived CDR1 and CDR2 are KGHSH and LQKENI. The CDR3 totals 12 residues. The V end was cut by 5 bases, the J end by 3 bases, with 7 bases between. Assay: immunoSEQ multiplex PCR; the TCRdb copy retains only in-frame clones and omits some. Of about 78,000 clones in the sample, roughly 82% were seen once. A word on this clone: Antigen: not known.

This receptor was taken from an adult in good health. V is TRBV18 and J is TRBJ2-5; D is unresolved. Specimen: peripheral blood, collected on day 0 of AZD1222 vaccination. Here the CDR3 reads CASSIKEETQYF. DNA of the CDR3: TGTGCCAGCTCAATTAAGGAAGAGACCCAGTACTTC.